This TCR beta chain was recovered during a study of Graves' ophthalmopathy and Graves' hyperthyroidism. Study information: Stable hyperthyroid donors showed no ophthalmopathy during 18 months follow-up. Findings and caveats of the study: The model reached roughly 71% sensitivity and around 72% specificity for predicting ophthalmopathy progression.

This clonotype was recorded a few times. The antigen is undetermined. The junction departs from the called germline gene at one end, perhaps through a read error. CDR3 length: 18 residues. From germline, CDR1 is ENHRY and CDR2 SYGVKD. Amplification of TCR beta CDR3 regions used RNA transcripts. An opening RT-PCR round employed HTBI primers and preceded a second-round multiplex PCR. One entry per CDR3 protein, called by TCRdb with MiXCR from the multiplex PCR reads. The data contain some 1.1 million distinct CDR3 sequences, about 38% of them singletons. Serum thyroxine and TRAb, along with clinical symptoms, thyroid ultrasound and orbital computed tomography, were what diagnosis relied on.

Sequencing was carried out using peripheral blood or thyroid tissue (not recorded which). The chain has TRBV10-3 and TRBJ1-1, with D tentatively TRBD1 (6 bases). This TCR was recovered from an adult man with Graves' hyperthyroidism. Here the CDR3 reads CASSYRPGQGIAGTEAFF. The CDR3 DNA reads as TGTGCCAGCAGTTACCGTCCAGGGCAGGGGATCGCGGGGACTGAAGCTTTCTTT.